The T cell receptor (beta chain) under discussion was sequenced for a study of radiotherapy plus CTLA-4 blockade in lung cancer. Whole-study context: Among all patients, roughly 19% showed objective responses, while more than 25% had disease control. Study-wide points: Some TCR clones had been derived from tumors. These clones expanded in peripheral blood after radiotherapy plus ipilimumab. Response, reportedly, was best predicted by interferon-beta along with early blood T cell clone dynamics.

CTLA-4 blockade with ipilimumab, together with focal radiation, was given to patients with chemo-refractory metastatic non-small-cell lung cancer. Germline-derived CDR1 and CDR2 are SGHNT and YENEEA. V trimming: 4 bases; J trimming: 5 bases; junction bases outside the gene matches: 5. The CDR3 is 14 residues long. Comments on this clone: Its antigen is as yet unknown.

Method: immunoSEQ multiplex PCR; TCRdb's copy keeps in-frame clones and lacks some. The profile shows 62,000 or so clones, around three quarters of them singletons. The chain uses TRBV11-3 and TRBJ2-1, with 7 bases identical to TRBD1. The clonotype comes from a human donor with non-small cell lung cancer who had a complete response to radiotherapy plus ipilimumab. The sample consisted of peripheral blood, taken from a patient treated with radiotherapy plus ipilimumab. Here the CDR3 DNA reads TGTGCCAGCAGCTCAAGGACAGGAGACAATGAGCAGTTCTTC. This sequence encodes CASSSRTGDNEQFF.